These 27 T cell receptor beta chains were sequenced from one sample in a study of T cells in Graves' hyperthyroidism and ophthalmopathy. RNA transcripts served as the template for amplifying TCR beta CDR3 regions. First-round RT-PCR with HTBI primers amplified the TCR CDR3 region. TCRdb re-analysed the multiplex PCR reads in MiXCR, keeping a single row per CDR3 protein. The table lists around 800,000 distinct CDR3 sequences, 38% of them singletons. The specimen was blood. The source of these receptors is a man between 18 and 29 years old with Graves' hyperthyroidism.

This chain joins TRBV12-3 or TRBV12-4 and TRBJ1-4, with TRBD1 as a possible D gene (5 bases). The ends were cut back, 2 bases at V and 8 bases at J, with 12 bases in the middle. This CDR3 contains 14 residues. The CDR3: CASSLSIRGEKLFF. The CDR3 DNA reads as TGTGCCAGCAGTTTAAGCATAAGGGGCGAAAAACTGTTTTTT.

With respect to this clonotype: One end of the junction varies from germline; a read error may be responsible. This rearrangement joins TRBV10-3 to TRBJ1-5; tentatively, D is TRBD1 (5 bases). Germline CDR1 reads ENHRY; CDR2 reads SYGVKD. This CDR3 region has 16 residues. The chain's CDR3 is CASSEGAPFENQPQHF. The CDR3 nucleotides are TGTGCCAGCAGTGAAGGGGCCCCATTTGAAAATCAGCCCCAGCATTTT.

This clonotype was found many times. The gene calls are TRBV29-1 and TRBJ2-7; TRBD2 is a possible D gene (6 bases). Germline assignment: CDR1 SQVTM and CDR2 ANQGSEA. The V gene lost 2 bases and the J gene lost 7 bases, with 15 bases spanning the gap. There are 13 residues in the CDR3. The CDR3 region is CSVERGLYEEQYF. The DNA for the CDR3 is TGCAGCGTTGAAAGGGGACTCTACGAGGAGCAGTACTTC.

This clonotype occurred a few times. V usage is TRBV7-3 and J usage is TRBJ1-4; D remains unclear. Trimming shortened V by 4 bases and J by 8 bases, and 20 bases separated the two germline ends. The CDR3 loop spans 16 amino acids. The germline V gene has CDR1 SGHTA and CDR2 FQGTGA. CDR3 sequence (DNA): TGTGCCAGCAGCTCCGGAAGGGCCTTCTGGAAGGAAAAACTGTTTTTT. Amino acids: CASSSGRAFWKEKLFF.

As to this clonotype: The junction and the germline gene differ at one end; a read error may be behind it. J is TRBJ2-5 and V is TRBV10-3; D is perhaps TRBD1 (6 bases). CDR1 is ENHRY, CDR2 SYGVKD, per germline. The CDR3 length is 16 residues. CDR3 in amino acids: CASSYSGRTAQETQYF. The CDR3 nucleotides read TGTGCCAGCAGTTACTCTGGCCGGACAGCCCAAGAGACCCAGTACTTC.

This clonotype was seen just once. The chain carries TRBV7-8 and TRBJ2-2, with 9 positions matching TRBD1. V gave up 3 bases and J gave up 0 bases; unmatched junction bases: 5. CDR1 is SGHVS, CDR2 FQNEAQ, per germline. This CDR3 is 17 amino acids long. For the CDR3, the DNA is TGTGCCAGCAGCTTTGACAGGGGGACAGCGAACACCGGGGAGCTGTTTTTT. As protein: CASSFDRGTANTGELFF.

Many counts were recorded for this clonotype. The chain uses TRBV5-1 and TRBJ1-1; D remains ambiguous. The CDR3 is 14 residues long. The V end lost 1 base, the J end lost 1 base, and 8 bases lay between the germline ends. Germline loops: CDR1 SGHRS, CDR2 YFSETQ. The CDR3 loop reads CASSLRAGNTEAFF. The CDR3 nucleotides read TGCGCCAGCAGCTTGCGGGCCGGGAACACTGAAGCTTTCTTT.

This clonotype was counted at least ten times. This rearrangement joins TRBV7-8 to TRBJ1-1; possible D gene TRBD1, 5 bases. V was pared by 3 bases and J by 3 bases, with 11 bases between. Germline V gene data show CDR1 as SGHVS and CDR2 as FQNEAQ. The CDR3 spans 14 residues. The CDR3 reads CASSFDRLYTEAFF. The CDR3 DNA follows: TGTGCCAGCAGCTTCGACAGACTCTACACTGAAGCTTTCTTT. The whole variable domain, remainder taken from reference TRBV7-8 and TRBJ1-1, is GAGVSQSPRYKVAKRGQDVALRCDPISGHVSLFWYQQALGQGPEFLTYFQNEAQLDKSGLPSDRFFAERPEGSVSTLKIQRTQQEDSAVYLCASSFDRLYTEAFFGQGTRLTVV.

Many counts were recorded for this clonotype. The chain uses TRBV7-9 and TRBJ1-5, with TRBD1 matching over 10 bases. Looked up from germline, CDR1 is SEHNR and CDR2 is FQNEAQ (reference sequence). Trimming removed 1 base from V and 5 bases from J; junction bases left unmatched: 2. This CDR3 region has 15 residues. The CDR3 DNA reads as TGTGCCAGCAGCTTAGATGGGACAGGGGATCAGCCCCAGCATTTT. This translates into CASSLDGTGDQPQHF.

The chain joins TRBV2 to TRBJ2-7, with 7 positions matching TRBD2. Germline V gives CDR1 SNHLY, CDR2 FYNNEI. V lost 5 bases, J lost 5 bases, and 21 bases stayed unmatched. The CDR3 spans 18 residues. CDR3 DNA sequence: TGTGCCAGCAGTCTCACGGGGTCTAGCGGAGATCTAAGGGACGAGCAGTACTTC. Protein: CASSLTGSSGDLRDEQYF.

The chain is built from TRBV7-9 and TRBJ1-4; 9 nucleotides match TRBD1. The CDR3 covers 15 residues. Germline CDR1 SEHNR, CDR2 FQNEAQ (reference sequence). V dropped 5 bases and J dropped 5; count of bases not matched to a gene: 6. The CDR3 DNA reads TGTGCCAGCAGCAAACAGGGGGCAATAAATGAAAAACTGTTTTTT. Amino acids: CASSKQGAINEKLFF.

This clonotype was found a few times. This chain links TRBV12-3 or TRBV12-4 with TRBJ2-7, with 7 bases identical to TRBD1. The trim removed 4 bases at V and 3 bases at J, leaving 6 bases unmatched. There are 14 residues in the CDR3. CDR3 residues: CASSYGDRVYEQYF. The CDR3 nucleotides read TGTGCCAGCAGTTACGGGGACAGAGTCTACGAGCAGTACTTC.

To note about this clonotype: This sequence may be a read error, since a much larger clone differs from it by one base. The CDR3 loop reads CASSSGQGLEQYF. For the CDR3, the DNA is TGTGCCAGCAGCTCAGGACAGGGACTAGAGCAGTACTTC. The chain has TRBV7-2 and TRBJ2-7, with a tentative D call TRBD1 (8 bases). Between the trimmed V and J ends, which lost 4 bases and 7 bases, there was a span of 14 bases. CDR1 SGHTA and CDR2 FQGNSA come from the germline V gene. The CDR3 runs 13 residues.

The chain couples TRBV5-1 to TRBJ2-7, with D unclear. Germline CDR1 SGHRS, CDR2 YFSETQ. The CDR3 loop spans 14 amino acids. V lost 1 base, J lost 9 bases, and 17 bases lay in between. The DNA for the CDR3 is TGCGCCAGCAGCTTGAACCCATTTGTATCGGGGCAGTACTTC. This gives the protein CASSLNPFVSGQYF.

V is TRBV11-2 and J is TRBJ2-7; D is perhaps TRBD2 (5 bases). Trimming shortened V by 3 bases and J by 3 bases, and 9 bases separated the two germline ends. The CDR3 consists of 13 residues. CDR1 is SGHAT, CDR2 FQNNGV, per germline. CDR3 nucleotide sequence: TGTGCCAGCAGCTTGAGGGCCGTCTACGAGCAGTACTTC. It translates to CASSLRAVYEQYF.

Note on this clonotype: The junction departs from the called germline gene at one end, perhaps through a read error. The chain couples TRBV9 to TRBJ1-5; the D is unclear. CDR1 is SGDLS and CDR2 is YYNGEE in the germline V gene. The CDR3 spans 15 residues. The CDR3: CASSQDPGHNQPQHF. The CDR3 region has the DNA TGCGCCAGCAGCCAAGATCCGGGTCACAATCAGCCCCAGCATTTT.

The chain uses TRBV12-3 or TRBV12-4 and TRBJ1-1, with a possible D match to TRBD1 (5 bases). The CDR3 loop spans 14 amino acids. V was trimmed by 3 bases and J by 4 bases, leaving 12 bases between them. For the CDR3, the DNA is TGTGCCAGCAGTTTTAACAAGAGGGGCACTGAAGCTTTCTTT. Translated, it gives CASSFNKRGTEAFF.

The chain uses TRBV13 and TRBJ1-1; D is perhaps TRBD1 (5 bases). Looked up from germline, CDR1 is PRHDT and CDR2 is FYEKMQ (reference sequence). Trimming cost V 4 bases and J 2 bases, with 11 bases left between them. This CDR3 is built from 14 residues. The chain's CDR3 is CASSSTGTNTEAFF. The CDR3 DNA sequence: TGTGCCAGCAGCTCAACCGGGACTAACACTGAAGCTTTCTTT. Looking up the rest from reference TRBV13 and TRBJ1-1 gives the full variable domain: AAGVIQSPRHLIKEKRETATLKCYPIPRHDTVYWYQQGPGQDPQFLISFYEKMQSDKGSIPDRFSAQQFSDYHSELNMSSLELGDSALYFCASSSTGTNTEAFFGQGTRLTVV.

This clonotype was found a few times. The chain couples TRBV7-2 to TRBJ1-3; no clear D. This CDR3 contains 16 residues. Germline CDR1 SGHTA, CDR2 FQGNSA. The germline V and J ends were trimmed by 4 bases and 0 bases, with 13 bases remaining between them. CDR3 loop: CASSSSTASSGNTIYF. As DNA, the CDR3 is TGTGCCAGCAGCTCCTCAACCGCGAGCTCTGGAAACACCATATATTTT.

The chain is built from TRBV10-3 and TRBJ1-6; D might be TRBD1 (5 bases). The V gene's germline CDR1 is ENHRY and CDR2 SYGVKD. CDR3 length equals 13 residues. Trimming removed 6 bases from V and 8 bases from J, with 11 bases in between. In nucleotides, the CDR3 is TGTGCCATCAGCGCCGGGGGACATTCACCCCTCCACTTT. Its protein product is CAISAGGHSPLHF.

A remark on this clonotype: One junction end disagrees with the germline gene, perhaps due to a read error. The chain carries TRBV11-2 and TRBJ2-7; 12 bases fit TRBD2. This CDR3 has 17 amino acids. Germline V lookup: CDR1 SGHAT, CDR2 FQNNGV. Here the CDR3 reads CASSLLAGGPATYEQYF. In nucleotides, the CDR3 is TGCGCCAGCAGCCTTCTAGCGGGAGGGCCGGCAACCTACGAGCAGTACTTC. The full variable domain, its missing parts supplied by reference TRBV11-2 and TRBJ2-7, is EAGVAQSPRYKIIEKRQSVAFWCNPISGHATLYWYQQILGQGPKLLIQFQNNGVVDDSQLPKDRFSAERLKGVDSTLKIQPAKLEDSAVYLCASSLLAGGPATYEQYFGPGTRLTVT.

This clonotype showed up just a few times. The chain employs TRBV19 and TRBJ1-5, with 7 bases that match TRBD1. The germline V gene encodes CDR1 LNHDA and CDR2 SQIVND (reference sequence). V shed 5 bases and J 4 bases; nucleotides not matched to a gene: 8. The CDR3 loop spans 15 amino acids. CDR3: CASSPSGGWNQPQHF. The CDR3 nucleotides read TGTGCCAGTAGTCCCTCAGGGGGGTGGAATCAGCCCCAGCATTTT.

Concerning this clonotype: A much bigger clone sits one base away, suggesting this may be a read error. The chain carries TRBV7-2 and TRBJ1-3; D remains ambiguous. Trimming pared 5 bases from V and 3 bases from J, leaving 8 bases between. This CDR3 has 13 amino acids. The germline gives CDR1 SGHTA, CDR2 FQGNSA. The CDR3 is CASSGYCGNTIYF. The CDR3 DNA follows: TGTGCCAGCAGCGGGTACTGTGGAAACACCATATATTTT.

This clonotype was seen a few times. The CDR3 DNA reads TGTGCCAGCAGCCAAGTTCTCGGGAGGGGGTCCCTCGGGGAGACCCAGTACTTC. Protein sequence: CASSQVLGRGSLGETQYF. The genes are TRBV4-2 and TRBJ2-5; 8 positions match TRBD2. V gave up 1 base and J gave up 5 bases; unmatched junction bases: 15. The CDR3 has 18 residues. Germline CDR1 is LGHNA and CDR2 is YNFKEQ.

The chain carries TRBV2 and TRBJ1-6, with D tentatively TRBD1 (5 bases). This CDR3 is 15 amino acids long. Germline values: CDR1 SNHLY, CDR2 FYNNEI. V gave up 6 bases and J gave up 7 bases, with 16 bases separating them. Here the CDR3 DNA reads TGTGCCAGCAGCGTATCCCAGGGAGGCAATTCACCCCTCCACTTT. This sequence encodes CASSVSQGGNSPLHF.

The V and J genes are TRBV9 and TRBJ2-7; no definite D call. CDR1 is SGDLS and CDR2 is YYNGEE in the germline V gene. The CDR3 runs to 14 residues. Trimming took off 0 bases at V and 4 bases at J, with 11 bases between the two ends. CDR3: CASSVDPVPYEQYF. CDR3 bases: TGTGCCAGCAGCGTAGACCCCGTCCCATACGAGCAGTACTTC.

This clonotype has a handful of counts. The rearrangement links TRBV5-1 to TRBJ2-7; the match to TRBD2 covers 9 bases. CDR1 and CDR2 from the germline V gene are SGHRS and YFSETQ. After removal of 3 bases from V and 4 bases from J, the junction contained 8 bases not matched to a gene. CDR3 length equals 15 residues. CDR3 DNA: TGCGCCAGCAGCTGGTTAGCGGGAGAAGGTTACGAGCAGTACTTC. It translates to CASSWLAGEGYEQYF.